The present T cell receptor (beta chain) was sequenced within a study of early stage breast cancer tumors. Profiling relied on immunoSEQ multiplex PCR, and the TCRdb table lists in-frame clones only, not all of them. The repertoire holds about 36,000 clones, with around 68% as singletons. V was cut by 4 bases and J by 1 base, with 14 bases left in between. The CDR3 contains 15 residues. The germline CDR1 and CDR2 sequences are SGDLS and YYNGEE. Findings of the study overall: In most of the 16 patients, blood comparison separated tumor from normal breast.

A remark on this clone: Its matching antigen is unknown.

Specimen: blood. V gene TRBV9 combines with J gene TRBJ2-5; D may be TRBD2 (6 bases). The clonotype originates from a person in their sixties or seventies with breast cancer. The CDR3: CASSPGGALQETQYF. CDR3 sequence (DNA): TGTGCCAGCAGCCCCGGCGGGGCCCTCCAAGAGACCCAGTACTTC.